These 18 T cell receptor beta chains were all obtained from the same sample, sequenced in a study of T cell responses to AZD1222 COVID-19 vaccine. Using immunoSEQ multiplex PCR, the repertoire was profiled, and TCRdb retains in-frame clones only, with some absent. In the table there are approximately 26,000 clones, about 89% of which are singletons. The starting material was peripheral blood, obtained on day 0 of AZD1222 vaccination. The receptor set was obtained from an adult in good health.

The chain uses TRBV5-1 and TRBJ2-1, with a weak D call TRBD1 (6 bases). CDR1 is SGHRS and CDR2 is YFSETQ in the germline V gene. Trimming removed 4 bases at V and 3 bases at J, with 17 bases between. CDR3 length equals 16 residues. CDR3 residues: CASSLLPGTLYNEQFF. The CDR3 DNA reads TGCGCCAGCAGCCTCCTCCCCGGGACACTCTACAATGAGCAGTTCTTC.

The chain is built from TRBV5-4 and TRBJ2-3, with TRBD2 as a possible D gene (5 bases). V lost 0 bases and J lost 4, with 18 bases in between. This CDR3 is built from 17 residues. The V gene's germline CDR1 is SGHNT and CDR2 YYREEE (reference sequence). The CDR3: CASSLGEIGGSADTQYF. The CDR3 DNA follows: TGTGCCAGCAGCTTGGGGGAAATAGGTGGGAGCGCAGATACGCAGTATTTT.

This chain connects TRBV4-2 to TRBJ2-2; possible D gene TRBD2, 6 bases. The CDR3 consists of 17 residues. CDR1 is LGHNA and CDR2 is YNFKEQ in the germline V gene. V lost 4 bases and J 3 bases, leaving 18 bases between the germline ends. The CDR3, as DNA: TGTGCCAGCAGCCGGAGAGGCGGCAGGGAGGACACCGGGGAGCTGTTTTTT. It yields the protein CASSRRGGREDTGELFF.

In DNA form, the CDR3 reads TGTGCCAGCTCACCCTCTGGATCCAGCGAGCAGTACTTC. This sequence encodes CASSPSGSSEQYF. The chain joins TRBV18 to TRBJ2-7; D unresolved. CDR3 length: 13 amino acids. Germline loops: CDR1 KGHSH, CDR2 LQKENI. Between the trimmed V and J ends, which lost 3 bases and 6 bases, there was a span of 12 bases.

The chain recombines TRBV28 with TRBJ2-7; 9 nucleotides align to TRBD2. Germline-derived CDR1 and CDR2 are MDHEN and SYDVKM. This CDR3 contains 16 residues. The ends lost 5 bases at V and 6 bases at J; junction bases unmatched: 14. CDR3 DNA sequence: TGTGCCAGCAGTCCCCCCCATGGGGCGGGAGGGGTCGAGCAGTACTTC. This encodes CASSPPHGAGGVEQYF.

The V call is TRBV6-6, the J call TRBJ2-3, with TRBD1 matching 7 bases. CDR3 length equals 13 residues. Germline values: CDR1 MNHNY, CDR2 SVGAGI (reference sequence). V shed 6 bases and J 3 bases; nucleotides not matched to a gene: 3. The CDR3 loop is CASRQTGTDTQYF. The CDR3, as DNA: TGTGCCAGCAGACAGACAGGGACAGATACGCAGTATTTT.

V gene TRBV18 combines with J gene TRBJ2-7; D is unclear. CDR3 length: 13 amino acids. Germline V gives CDR1 KGHSH, CDR2 LQKENI. V was cut by 3 bases and J by 6 bases, with 12 bases left in between. CDR3 coding DNA: TGTGCCAGCTCACCCTCGTTGTCGTTCGAGCAGTACTTC. This gives the protein CASSPSLSFEQYF.

The chain uses TRBV7-9 and TRBJ1-5; 9 bases line up with TRBD1. Germline V gene data show CDR1 as SEHNR and CDR2 as FQNEAQ (reference sequence). The CDR3 has 18 residues. Losses at the gene ends were 1 base for V and 2 bases for J; bases not matched to a gene: 9. The CDR3 region is CASSLGTGDLLGNQPQHF. The CDR3 region has the DNA TGTGCCAGCAGCTTAGGGACAGGGGACCTCTTGGGCAATCAGCCCCAGCATTTT.

The chain uses TRBV6-2 or TRBV6-3 and TRBJ1-2; D call uncertain. The germline V gene has CDR1 MNHEY and CDR2 SVGEGT. Trimming cost V 0 bases and J 5 bases, with 10 bases left between them. This CDR3 has 14 amino acids. This CDR3 is CASSYSNRLYGYTF. As DNA, the CDR3 is TGTGCCAGCAGTTACTCGAATAGGCTTTATGGCTACACCTTC.

The chain couples TRBV9 to TRBJ2-2; no reliable D call. The V end was cut by 2 bases, the J end by 8 bases, with 7 bases between. This CDR3 contains 12 residues. Germline V gene lookup returns CDR1 SGDLS and CDR2 YYNGEE. The CDR3 region is CASSVRRGELFF. The CDR3 DNA follows: TGTGCCAGCAGCGTCCGGCGGGGGGAGCTGTTTTTT.

The count of this clone is one. The V call is TRBV28, the J call TRBJ2-1, with 8 nucleotides matching TRBD2. The CDR3 totals 14 residues. V was pared by 5 bases and J by 9 bases, with 9 bases of the junction left unmatched. Per the germline V gene, CDR1 is MDHEN and CDR2 is SYDVKM. In DNA form, the CDR3 reads TGTGCCAGCAGTAGTGGGACTAGTATTTCTGAGCAGTTCTTC. It is translated as CASSSGTSISEQFF.

The V gene is TRBV5-1, the J gene TRBJ2-1; D is perhaps TRBD1 (6 bases). The CDR3 runs to 14 residues. V lost 0 bases, J lost 7 bases, and 11 bases lay in between. Germline V gives CDR1 SGHRS, CDR2 YFSETQ. CDR3 sequence (DNA): TGCGCCAGCAGCTTGGTGCAGGGGACGAATGAGCAGTTCTTC. This sequence encodes CASSLVQGTNEQFF.

This clone was seen only once. The chain employs TRBV9 and TRBJ2-2, with TRBD2 matching over 9 bases. V gave up 2 bases and J gave up 5 bases; unmatched junction bases: 4. Germline V lookup: CDR1 SGDLS, CDR2 YYNGEE. CDR3 length: 15 residues. In DNA form, the CDR3 reads TGTGCCAGCAGCGTCCTAGCGGGAAGTACCGGGGAGCTGTTTTTT. This codes for CASSVLAGSTGELFF.

This clone was found once. The genes are TRBV18 and TRBJ2-2; 10 bases line up with TRBD2. The CDR3 contains 15 residues. Germline V gene sequence: CDR1 KGHSH, CDR2 LQKENI. The V and J ends lost 6 bases and 7 bases, in that order; junction bases with no gene match: 8. CDR3 protein: CASSPLAGVLGELFF. The CDR3 coding sequence is TGTGCCAGCTCGCCCCTAGCGGGAGTACTCGGGGAGCTGTTTTTT. The full variable domain, with the rest looked up from reference TRBV18 and TRBJ2-2, is NAGVMQNPRHLVRRRGQEARLRCSPMKGHSHVYWYRQLPEEGLKFMVYLQKENIIDESGMPKERFSAEFPKEGPSILRIQQVVRGDSAAYFCASSPLAGVLGELFFGEGSRLTVL.

The chain joins TRBV15 to TRBJ2-1; D is perhaps TRBD1 (5 bases). Trimming removed 1 base from V and 0 bases from J, with 7 bases in between. Germline-derived CDR1 and CDR2 are LNHNV and YYDKDF (reference sequence). The CDR3 consists of 15 residues. The CDR3 here is CATSRAGNSYNEQFF. The CDR3 DNA follows: TGTGCCACCAGCAGAGCAGGGAACTCCTACAATGAGCAGTTCTTC.

The chain employs TRBV2 and TRBJ2-1; 7 positions match TRBD1. The V and J ends lost 7 bases and 9 bases, in that order; junction bases with no gene match: 6. This CDR3 contains 12 residues. Germline CDR1 is SNHLY and CDR2 is FYNNEI. CDR3 sequence: CASTTGEGEQFF. The CDR3 DNA is TGTGCCAGCACTACAGGGGAAGGTGAGCAGTTCTTC.

The chain links TRBV5-1 to TRBJ2-1, with 7 bases identical to TRBD1. The CDR3 is made up of 15 amino acids. Germline lookup yields CDR1 SGHRS and CDR2 YFSETQ. The ends lost 2 bases at V and 3 bases at J; junction bases unmatched: 5. Written as DNA, the CDR3 is TGCGCCAGCAGCTTAGGTACAGGGGACTACAATGAGCAGTTCTTC. The encoded protein is CASSLGTGDYNEQFF. The variable domain in full, completed from reference TRBV5-1 and TRBJ2-1, reads KAGVTQTPRYLIKTRGQQVTLSCSPISGHRSVSWYQQTPGQGLQFLFEYFSETQRNKGNFPGRFSGRQFSNSRSEMNVSTLELGDSALYLCASSLGTGDYNEQFFGPGTRLTVL.

The chain couples TRBV29-1 to TRBJ1-2; D unclear. Germline assignment: CDR1 SQVTM and CDR2 ANQGSEA. Trimming stripped 6 bases from V and 6 bases from J, with 14 bases between. The CDR3 is 12 residues long. In DNA, the CDR3 is TGCAGCGTGGTCAGCCATCCGGATGGCTACACCTTC. This encodes CSVVSHPDGYTF.